This T cell receptor beta chain was documented in a study of cytomegalovirus exposure and HLA in healthy donors. Regarding this clone: Its matching antigen is unknown. This likely comes from a read error, as the CDR3 has no conserved phenylalanine or tryptophan at its end. It is unclear where the CDR3 begins or ends on the DNA, so no DNA is shown, and the CDR3 is as TCRdb lists it.

The CDR3 contains 13 residues when both ends are counted. The V gene's germline CDR1 is SNHLY and CDR2 FYNNEI. Primers included in the PCR were 60 Vbeta and 13 Jbeta primers. Generated by immunoSEQ multiplex PCR, the TCRdb table keeps only in-frame clones and is missing some. The sample has over 150,000 clones, less than 90% seen once; the top ten hold less than 0.4%. Findings and caveats of the study: Later work associated around 18,000 TCR beta sequences with HLA alleles at 0.05 false discovery rate. Using the classifier, cytomegalovirus status was reportedly diagnosed with high specificity and sensitivity.

The receptor was derived from a boy aged 2-9 years in good health and CMV-seronegative. The sequencing input was PBMCs. The rearrangement joins TRBV2 to TRBJ1-4; TRBD1, as called in the table, went unchecked against the DNA. CDR3: CASSLGQGHRGFL.